Below are 16 T cell receptor beta chains sequenced from a single sample in a study of T cell responses to AZD1222 COVID-19 vaccine. Profiling relied on immunoSEQ multiplex PCR, and the TCRdb table lists in-frame clones only, not all of them. There are 95,000 to 150,000 clones in the sample; around nine tenths occur only once, and 0.95% to 1.5% lies in the top ten. The sample here was peripheral blood, taken on day 0 of AZD1222 vaccination. These receptors all stem from an adult in good health.

CDR3 amino acids: CASSSTTYNEQFF. In DNA form, the CDR3 reads TGTGCCAGCAGTTCTACAACCTACAATGAGCAGTTCTTC. The gene calls are TRBV2 and TRBJ2-1, with D unresolved. Germline V gives CDR1 SNHLY, CDR2 FYNNEI. V lost 5 bases to trimming and J lost 2 bases, with 7 bases between them. This CDR3 has 13 amino acids. Using reference TRBV2 and TRBJ2-1 for the parts outside the CDR3, the full variable domain is EPEVTQTPSHQVTQMGQEVILRCVPISNHLYFYWYRQILGQKVEFLVSFYNNEISEKSEIFDDQFSVERPDGSNFTLKIRSTKLEDSAMYFCASSSTTYNEQFFGPGTRLTVL.

The chain's CDR3 is CASKVGGGPGELFF. CDR3 nucleotide sequence: TGTGCCAGTAAAGTTGGCGGAGGTCCCGGGGAGCTGTTTTTT. J is TRBJ2-2 and V is TRBV19; D may be TRBD2 (5 bases). The CDR3 consists of 14 residues. V was pared by 7 bases and J by 6 bases, with 15 bases between. Germline V gene data show CDR1 as LNHDA and CDR2 as SQIVND (reference sequence).

The chain has TRBV3-1 (or the pseudogene TRBV3-2) and TRBJ1-2; D remains ambiguous. The CDR3 is made up of 16 amino acids. Trimming took off 1 base at V and 4 bases at J, with 16 bases between the two ends. In germline, CDR1 is LGHDT, CDR2 YNNKEL (reference sequence). Here the CDR3 DNA reads TGTGCCAGCAGCCAAGTTACTTTACGACGGGCCTATGGCTACACCTTC. Translating gives CASSQVTLRRAYGYTF.

The V and J genes are TRBV6-2 or TRBV6-3 and TRBJ2-2; TRBD2 aligns across 7 bases. Germline V gives CDR1 MNHEY, CDR2 SVGEGT. J was trimmed by 4 bases and V by 6 bases; bases with no gene match: 5. This CDR3 has 14 amino acids. The CDR3 is CASSRLAATGELFF. The CDR3 coding sequence is TGTGCCAGCAGCAGACTAGCTGCCACCGGGGAGCTGTTTTTT.

The CDR3 sequence is CASSIASWGDYEQYF. The CDR3 DNA reads as TGTGCCAGTAGTATCGCCTCATGGGGGGACTACGAGCAGTACTTC. The rearrangement uses TRBV19 and TRBJ2-7; D may be TRBD2 (6 bases). The CDR3 is 15 amino acids. The germline V and J ends were trimmed by 3 bases and 3 bases, with 15 bases remaining between them. CDR1 is LNHDA, CDR2 SQIVND, per germline (reference sequence).

The chain links TRBV11-3 to TRBJ2-6; 7 bases match TRBD1. The CDR3 covers 18 residues. Losses at the gene ends were 6 bases for V and 0 bases for J; bases not matched to a gene: 11. Germline V gene sequence: CDR1 SGHNT, CDR2 YENEEA. CDR3 in DNA: TGTGCCAGCAGTTCCAATGGACAGGCGATCTCTGGGGCCAACGTCCTGACTTTC. This translates into CASSSNGQAISGANVLTF.

The chain is built from TRBV15 and TRBJ2-2; either TRBD1 or TRBD2 may supply D (5 bases each). CDR1 is LNHNV and CDR2 is YYDKDF in the germline V gene (reference sequence). With 4 bases removed from V and 6 bases from J, the gap between germline ends came to 18 bases. This CDR3 region has 16 residues. This CDR3 is CATSTAGSAVPGELFF. The CDR3 nucleotides read TGTGCCACCAGCACTGCAGGGAGCGCGGTACCCGGGGAGCTGTTTTTT.

The V gene is TRBV24-1, the J gene TRBJ2-3; 8 bases line up with TRBD2. V dropped 12 bases and J dropped 6; count of bases not matched to a gene: 13. The CDR3 is 14 residues long. Germline lookup yields CDR1 KGHDR and CDR2 SFDVKD. The DNA of the CDR3 is TGTGCCTCTTCTGACGGGGGGGCCGGGGATACGCAGTATTTT. Translation: CASSDGGAGDTQYF.

V is TRBV12-3 or TRBV12-4 and J is TRBJ2-7; no definite D call. Between the trimmed V and J ends, which lost 6 bases and 0 bases, there was a span of 6 bases. The CDR3 is made up of 12 amino acids. The CDR3 loop reads CASSTSSYEQYF. The CDR3 region has the DNA TGTGCCAGCAGCACCAGCTCCTACGAGCAGTACTTC.

The chain carries TRBV19 and TRBJ2-1; 8 nucleotides match TRBD1. Germline V CDR1 and CDR2: LNHDA, SQIVND (reference sequence). The J segment lost 7 bases and the V segment lost 7 bases, leaving 9 bases of the junction unmatched. The CDR3 loop spans 14 amino acids. The CDR3 spells CASKAGGARNEQFF. The CDR3 region has the DNA TGTGCCAGTAAGGCAGGGGGCGCAAGGAATGAGCAGTTCTTC. The entire variable domain, with the rest obtained from reference TRBV19 and TRBJ2-1, is as follows: DGGITQSPKYLFRKEGQNVTLSCEQNLNHDAMYWYRQDPGQGLRLIYYSQIVNDFQKGDIAEGYSVSREKKESFPLTVTSAQKNPTAFYLCASKAGGARNEQFFGPGTRLTVL.

The chain links TRBV7-2 to TRBJ2-1; D not resolved. V was shortened by 4 bases and J by 9 bases, with 13 bases between the two germline ends. The CDR3 length is 13 residues. CDR1 SGHTA and CDR2 FQGNSA come from the germline V gene. The CDR3 bases are TGTGCCAGCAGCTCTTTCGCCCTTGGTGAGCAGTTCTTC. Its translation: CASSSFALGEQFF.

To note about this clone: Other DNA variants within this sample encode the same CDR3. The V call is TRBV3-1 (or the pseudogene TRBV3-2), the J call TRBJ2-3; D remains unclear. Deletions cut 1 base from V and 2 bases from J, with 7 bases between. Germline loops: CDR1 LGHDT, CDR2 YNNKEL (reference sequence). The CDR3 consists of 14 residues. The CDR3 sequence is CASSQGLHTDTQYF. CDR3 bases: TGTGCCAGCAGCCAAGGCCTGCACACAGATACGCAGTATTTT.

The rearrangement uses TRBV6-5 and TRBJ1-1; D might be TRBD1 (5 bases). This CDR3 is 14 amino acids long. The V gene's germline CDR1 is MNHEY and CDR2 SVGAGI. The ends were cut back, 2 bases at V and 10 bases at J, with 17 bases in the middle. This CDR3 is CASSYDYPRGRAFF. The CDR3 coding sequence is TGTGCCAGCAGTTACGATTATCCTCGGGGGAGAGCTTTCTTT.

CDR3 coding DNA: TGTGCCAGCAGCTTACGGGGGCCTAATGAAAAACTGTTTTTT. This codes for CASSLRGPNEKLFF. The chain combines TRBV7-8 with TRBJ1-4; maybe TRBD1 (6 bases). V was pared by 2 bases and J by 3 bases, with 7 bases between. In germline, CDR1 is SGHVS, CDR2 FQNEAQ. There are 14 residues in the CDR3.

The chain is built from TRBV3-1 (or the pseudogene TRBV3-2) and TRBJ1-2; D is unresolved. V lost 3 bases and J lost 3, with 14 bases in between. The CDR3 runs 15 residues. Germline lookup yields CDR1 LGHDT and CDR2 YNNKEL (reference sequence). The CDR3 DNA reads TGTGCCAGCAGCCACGGAAGGACGGGATACTATGGCTACACCTTC. It yields the protein CASSHGRTGYYGYTF.

This clone was seen once. This sequence joins TRBV6-5 and TRBJ2-7; D may correspond to TRBD1 or TRBD2 (5 bases each). The V end was cut by 0 bases, the J end by 3 bases, with 9 bases between. The V gene's germline CDR1 is MNHEY and CDR2 SVGAGI. The CDR3 loop spans 14 amino acids. The CDR3 bases are TGTGCCAGCAGTTACTCGGGACGGAACTACGAGCAGTACTTC. As protein: CASSYSGRNYEQYF.